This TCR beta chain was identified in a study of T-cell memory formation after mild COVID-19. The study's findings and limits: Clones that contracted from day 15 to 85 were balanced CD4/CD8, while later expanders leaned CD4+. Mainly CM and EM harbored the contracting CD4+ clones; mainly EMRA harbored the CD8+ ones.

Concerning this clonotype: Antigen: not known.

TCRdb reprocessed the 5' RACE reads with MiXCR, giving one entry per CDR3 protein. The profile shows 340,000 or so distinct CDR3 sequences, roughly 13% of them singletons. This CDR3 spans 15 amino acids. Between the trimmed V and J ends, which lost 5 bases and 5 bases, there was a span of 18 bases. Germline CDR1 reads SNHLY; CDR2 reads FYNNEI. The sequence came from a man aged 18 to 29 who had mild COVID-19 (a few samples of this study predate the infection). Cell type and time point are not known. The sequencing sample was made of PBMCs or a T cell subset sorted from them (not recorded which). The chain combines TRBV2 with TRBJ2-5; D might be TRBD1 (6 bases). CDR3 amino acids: CASSPGPAGVETQYF. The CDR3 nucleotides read TGTGCCAGCAGTCCGGGACCAGCAGGGGTCGAGACCCAGTACTTC.